The 17 T cell receptor beta chains below come from one sample, sequenced in a study of spatial heterogeneity in lung cancer. The time point denotes: sample taken at primary tumor resection. Tumor, nontumor lung or frozen PBMC supplied whole RNA that was sequenced unsorted. TCRdb fed the 5' RACE reads into MiXCR, producing one record per CDR3 protein. The sample records around 9,800 distinct CDR3 sequences, roughly 6.2% being singletons. Sequenced here: PBMCs, sampled at surgery. The source is a male donor with early-stage non-small cell lung cancer.

Many counts were recorded for this clonotype. Being off target in a library aimed at alpha chains, this beta chain has a size of little meaning. The genes are TRBV18 and TRBJ2-7, with D uncertain. The V and J ends lost 6 bases and 4 bases respectively, with 7 bases between them. Germline V gives CDR1 KGHSH, CDR2 LQKENI. The CDR3 runs to 11 residues. The CDR3 DNA is TGTGCCAGCTCCTCGGAGTACGAGCAGTACTTC. This translates into CASSSEYEQYF.

The table lists this clonotype with many counts. As an off-target read in a library built for alpha chains, this beta chain has a frequency of little significance. The chain joins TRBV5-1 to TRBJ1-2, with D possibly matching TRBD1 (6 bases). The V gene's germline CDR1 is SGHRS and CDR2 YFSETQ. This CDR3 is 17 amino acids long. Trimming pared 4 bases from V and 2 bases from J, leaving 21 bases between. This CDR3 reads CASSPRQGTILNYGYTF. In DNA form, the CDR3 reads TGCGCCAGCAGCCCCCGGCAGGGGACTATACTAAACTATGGCTACACCTTC.

In regard to this clonotype: The library was prepared for alpha chains; this beta chain is a stray read, so its frequency means little. This chain joins TRBV24-1 and TRBJ2-3; 7 bases are a match to TRBD2. Looked up from germline, CDR1 is KGHDR and CDR2 is SFDVKD. The V and J ends lost 12 bases and 1 base, in that order; junction bases with no gene match: 18. This CDR3 has 17 amino acids. CDR3 in amino acids: CASSSSGKAVGTDTQYF. The CDR3 region has the DNA TGTGCCTCCTCGAGCAGCGGGAAGGCGGTAGGCACAGATACGCAGTATTTT.

This clonotype was seen a few times. A library made for alpha chains picked up this beta chain off target, so its size means little. V is TRBV27 and J is TRBJ1-6; no definite D call. V was shortened by 3 bases and J by 6 bases, with 6 bases between the two germline ends. The germline CDR1 and CDR2 sequences are MNHEY and SMNVEV (reference sequence). This CDR3 has 13 amino acids. The chain's CDR3 is CASSFIANSPLHF. CDR3 coding DNA: TGTGCCAGCAGTTTTATAGCTAATTCACCCCTCCACTTT.

Only a few counts were recorded for this clonotype. This beta chain was picked up by a library intended for alpha chains and is off target, so its count carries little meaning. V is TRBV5-4 and J is TRBJ2-7; the D call may be TRBD1 or TRBD2 (5 bases each). CDR1 and CDR2 from the germline V gene are SGHNT and YYREEE (reference sequence). The CDR3 is made up of 15 amino acids. V was pared by 3 bases and J by 5 bases, with 18 bases between. The CDR3 is CASSSDDRDLHEQYF. The DNA for the CDR3 is TGTGCCAGCAGCTCGGACGACCGGGACCTCCACGAGCAGTACTTC.

Concerning this clonotype: This beta chain was picked up by a library intended for alpha chains and is off target, so its count carries little meaning. V gene TRBV5-1 combines with J gene TRBJ2-3; 10 bases are shared with TRBD2. Germline lookup yields CDR1 SGHRS and CDR2 YFSETQ. With V trimmed by 4 bases and J by 6 bases, 5 bases remained unmatched. The CDR3 contains 14 residues. CDR3 region: CASSLAGEVDTQYF. The CDR3 coding sequence is TGCGCCAGCAGCCTAGCGGGAGAGGTTGATACGCAGTATTTT.

Concerning this clonotype: This beta chain is an off-target read within a library intended for alpha chains, so its frequency means little. The chain uses TRBV2 and TRBJ1-6, with a possible D match to TRBD1 (5 bases). Germline V gene lookup returns CDR1 SNHLY and CDR2 FYNNEI. V dropped 6 bases and J dropped 7 bases, with 19 bases sitting between them. The CDR3 is 16 amino acids. The CDR3 region is CASRGGVKGANSPLHF. CDR3 in DNA: TGTGCCAGCAGGGGAGGGGTAAAAGGTGCAAATTCACCCCTCCACTTT.

This clonotype is medium-sized in the sample. The library was designed around alpha chains, so this beta chain is a stray read whose abundance carries little weight. This chain links TRBV5-1 with TRBJ2-5; 7 bases map to TRBD1. The CDR3 has 15 residues. Per germline, CDR1 SGHRS and CDR2 YFSETQ. V dropped 5 bases and J dropped 0; count of bases not matched to a gene: 7. In nucleotides, the CDR3 is TGCGCCAGCAGTACAGGGGATCCCTACCAAGAGACCCAGTACTTC. As protein: CASSTGDPYQETQYF.

This clonotype was seen many times. This beta chain turned up in a library designed for alpha chains; as an off-target read, its abundance says little. The DNA of the CDR3 is TGTGCCAGTAGTATGTTGGACAGGGCATACAATGAGCAGTTCTTC. Residues: CASSMLDRAYNEQFF. V gene TRBV19 combines with J gene TRBJ2-1; 8 positions agree with TRBD1. The CDR3 extends over 15 amino acids. Germline values: CDR1 LNHDA, CDR2 SQIVND (reference sequence). V lost 3 bases and J lost 4; bases outside the gene matches: 5.

As concerns this clonotype: In a library made to pick up alpha chains, this beta chain is a stray read with a size that means little. The chain links TRBV4-1 to TRBJ2-1; no definite D call. The V gene's germline CDR1 is MGHRA and CDR2 YSYEKL. This CDR3 spans 15 amino acids. Between the trimmed V and J ends, which lost 0 bases and 3 bases, there was a span of 9 bases. CDR3 nucleotide sequence: TGCGCCAGCAGCCAAGATCGAACGGGCTACAATGAGCAGTTCTTC. Protein sequence: CASSQDRTGYNEQFF.

This clonotype was found many times. For a library built for alpha chains, this beta chain is a stray read; little rests on its size. The genes are TRBV5-5 and TRBJ2-1; 14 bases align to TRBD2. Trimming cost V 4 bases and J 15 bases; bases outside gene matches: 6. CDR1 and CDR2 from the germline V gene are SGHKS and YYEKEE (reference sequence). The CDR3 has 13 amino acids. DNA of the CDR3: TGTGCCAGCAGCCGTGGACTAGCGGGGGGTCTGTTCTTC. Translated: CASSRGLAGGLFF.

In this sample, this clonotype is medium-sized. As an off-target read in a library built for alpha chains, this beta chain has a frequency of little significance. This chain joins TRBV9 and TRBJ1-1, with D hard to call. CDR1 is SGDLS and CDR2 is YYNGEE in the germline V gene. The V and J ends lost 4 bases and 5 bases respectively, with 6 bases between them. This CDR3 spans 11 amino acids. The CDR3: CASSPQTEAFF. As DNA, the CDR3 is TGTGCCAGCAGCCCCCAGACTGAAGCTTTCTTT.

Concerning this clonotype: As an off-target read in a library built for alpha chains, this beta chain has a frequency of little significance. The chain couples TRBV3-1 to TRBJ2-2; 9 bases are a match to TRBD1. From germline, CDR1 is LGHDT and CDR2 YNNKEL (reference sequence). The CDR3 is made up of 15 amino acids. V dropped 1 base and J dropped 6; count of bases not matched to a gene: 3. Here the CDR3 reads CASSQGTGEAGELFF. The CDR3 DNA reads TGTGCCAGCAGCCAAGGGACAGGGGAGGCCGGGGAGCTGTTTTTT.

On this clonotype itself: This beta chain appears as a stray read in a library generated for alpha chains; its size is not informative. In DNA form, the CDR3 reads TGCAGTGCGCGTCAGGCCGGGACAGGGAATGGCTACACCTTC. It translates to CSARQAGTGNGYTF. The rearrangement uses TRBV20-1 and TRBJ1-2; 9 bases match TRBD1. Per the germline V gene, CDR1 is DFQATT and CDR2 is SNEGSKA (reference sequence). Trimming cost V 6 bases and J 6 bases; bases outside gene matches: 11. The CDR3 has 14 amino acids.

In this sample, this clonotype turned up many times. The library was built for alpha chains, so this beta chain is an off-target read and its size means little. The rearrangement links TRBV6-5 to TRBJ1-1; possibly TRBD1 for D (5 bases). The germline CDR1 and CDR2 sequences are MNHEY and SVGAGI. The CDR3 loop spans 15 amino acids. V lost 6 bases, J lost 1 base, and 15 bases lay in between. CDR3 residues: CASSLGTPRNTEAFF. Here the CDR3 DNA reads TGTGCCAGCAGCCTCGGGACGCCAAGGAACACTGAAGCTTTCTTT.

This clonotype is termed medium-sized. This beta chain is an unintended read in a library built for alpha chains; its size means little. The chain combines TRBV28 with TRBJ2-1; D gene ambiguous. The length of the CDR3 is 14 residues. The germline CDR1 and CDR2 sequences are MDHEN and SYDVKM. V lost 3 bases, J lost 2 bases, and 8 bases lay in between. CDR3 DNA sequence: TGTGCCAGCAGTTTTACGGTGACCTACAATGAGCAGTTCTTC. Translating gives CASSFTVTYNEQFF. Based on the CDR3 plus reference TRBV28 and TRBJ2-1, the full variable domain is DVKVTQSSRYLVKRTGEKVFLECVQDMDHENMFWYRQDPGLGLRLIYFSYDVKMKEKGDIPEGYSVSREKKERFSLILESASTNQTSMYLCASSFTVTYNEQFFGPGTRLTVL.

A few counts support this clonotype. This beta chain is a stray sequence in a library constructed for alpha chains; its clone size is not meaningful. The rearrangement links TRBV20-1 to TRBJ2-1; D may be TRBD2 (5 bases). The CDR3 runs to 13 residues. V was shortened by 5 bases and J by 10 bases, with 18 bases between the two germline ends. The V gene's germline CDR1 is DFQATT and CDR2 SNEGSKA (reference sequence). The CDR3 DNA sequence: TGCAGTGCTCGGACTCCCCGTAACCCAGAGCAGTTCTTC. It encodes CSARTPRNPEQFF.